This T cell receptor beta chain was profiled in a study of T cell changes during pregnancy in multiple sclerosis. From germline, CDR1 is SGDLS and CDR2 YYNGEE. The V and J ends lost 0 bases and 8 bases respectively, with 15 bases between them. The CDR3 extends over 16 amino acids. Some clones are missing from TCRdb's copy, which holds only in-frame ones; the method was immunoSEQ multiplex PCR. The table records about 33,000 clones, approximately 92% of them present only once. The sample was PBMCs (not recorded whether the cells were cultured). The origin of this receptor is a female donor with multiple sclerosis, enrolled in a pregnancy study. The chain carries TRBV9 and TRBJ1-6; D gene uncertain. This CDR3 reads CASSVDSRSGYSPLHF. The CDR3 nucleotides read TGTGCCAGCAGCGTAGATTCGAGGTCGGGTTATTCACCCCTCCACTTT.